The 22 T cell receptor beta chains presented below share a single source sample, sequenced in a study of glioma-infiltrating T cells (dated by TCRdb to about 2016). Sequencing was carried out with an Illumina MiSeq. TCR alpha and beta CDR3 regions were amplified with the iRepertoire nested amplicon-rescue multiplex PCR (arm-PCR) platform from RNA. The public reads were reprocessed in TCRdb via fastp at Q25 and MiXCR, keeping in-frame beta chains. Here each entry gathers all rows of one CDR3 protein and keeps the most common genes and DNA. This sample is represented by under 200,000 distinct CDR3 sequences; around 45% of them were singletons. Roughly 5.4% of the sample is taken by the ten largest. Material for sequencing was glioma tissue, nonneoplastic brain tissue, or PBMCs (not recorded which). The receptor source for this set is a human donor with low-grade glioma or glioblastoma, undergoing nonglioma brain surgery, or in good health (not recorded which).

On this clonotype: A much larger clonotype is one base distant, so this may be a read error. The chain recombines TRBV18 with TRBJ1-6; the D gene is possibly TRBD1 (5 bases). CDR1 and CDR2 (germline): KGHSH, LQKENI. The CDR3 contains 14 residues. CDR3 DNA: TGTGCCGGCTCATCTAATCAGGGAAATTCACCCCTCCACTTT. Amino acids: CAGSSNQGNSPLHF.

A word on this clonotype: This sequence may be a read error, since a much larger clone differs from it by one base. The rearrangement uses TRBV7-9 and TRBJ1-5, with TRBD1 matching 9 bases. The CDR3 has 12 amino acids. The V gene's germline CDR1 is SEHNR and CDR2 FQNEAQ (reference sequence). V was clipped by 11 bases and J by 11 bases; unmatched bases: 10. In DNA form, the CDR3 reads TGTGCCCTAGGGGGACAGGGTCAATCCCAGCATTTT. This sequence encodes CALGGQGQSQHF.

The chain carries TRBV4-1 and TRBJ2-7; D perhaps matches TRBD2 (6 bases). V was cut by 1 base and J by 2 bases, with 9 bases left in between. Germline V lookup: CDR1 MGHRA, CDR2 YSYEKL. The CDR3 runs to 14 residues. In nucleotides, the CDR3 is TGCGCCAGCAGCCAAGTTCCGGGAGCCTACGAGCAGTACTTC. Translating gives CASSQVPGAYEQYF.

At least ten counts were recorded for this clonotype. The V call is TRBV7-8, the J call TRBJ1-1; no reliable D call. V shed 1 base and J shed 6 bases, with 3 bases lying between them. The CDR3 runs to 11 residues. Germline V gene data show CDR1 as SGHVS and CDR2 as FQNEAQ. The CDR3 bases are TGTGCCAGCAGCTTAGTCGCTGAAGCTTTCTTT. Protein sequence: CASSLVAEAFF.

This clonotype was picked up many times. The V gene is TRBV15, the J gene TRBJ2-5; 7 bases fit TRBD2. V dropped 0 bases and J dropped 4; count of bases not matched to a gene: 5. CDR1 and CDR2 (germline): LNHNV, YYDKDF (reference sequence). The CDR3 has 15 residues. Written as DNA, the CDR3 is TGTGCCACCAGCAGAGATCTAGCGGAGCGAGAGACCCAGTACTTC. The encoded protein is CATSRDLAERETQYF.

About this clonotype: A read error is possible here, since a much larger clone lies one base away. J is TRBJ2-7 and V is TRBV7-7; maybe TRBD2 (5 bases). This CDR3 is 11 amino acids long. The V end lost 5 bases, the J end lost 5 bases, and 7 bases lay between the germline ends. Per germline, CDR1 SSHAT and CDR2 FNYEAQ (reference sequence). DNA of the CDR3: TGTGCCAGCAGCCTCGGGGACGAGCAGTACTTC. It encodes CASSLGDEQYF.

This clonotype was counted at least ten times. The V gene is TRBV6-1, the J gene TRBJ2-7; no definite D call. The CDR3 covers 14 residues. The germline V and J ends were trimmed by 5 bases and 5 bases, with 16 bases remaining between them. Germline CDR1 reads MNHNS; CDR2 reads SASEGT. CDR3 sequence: CASSFGDGRNEQYF. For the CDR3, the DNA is TGTGCCAGCAGTTTCGGCGACGGAAGGAACGAGCAGTACTTC.

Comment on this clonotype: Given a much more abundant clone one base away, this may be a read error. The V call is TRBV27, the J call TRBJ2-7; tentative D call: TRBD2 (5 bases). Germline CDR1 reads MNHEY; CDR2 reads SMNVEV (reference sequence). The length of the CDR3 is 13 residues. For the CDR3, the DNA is TGTGCCACCAGTGATCCGCGGGCCTACGTGCAGTACTTC. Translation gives CATSDPRAYVQYF.

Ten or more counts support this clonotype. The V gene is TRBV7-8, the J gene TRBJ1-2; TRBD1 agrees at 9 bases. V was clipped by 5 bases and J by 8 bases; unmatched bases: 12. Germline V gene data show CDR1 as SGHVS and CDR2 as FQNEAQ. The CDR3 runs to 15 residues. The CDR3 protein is CASSPNRTGGKGYTF. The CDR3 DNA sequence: TGTGCCAGCAGCCCGAACCGAACAGGGGGCAAAGGCTACACCTTC.

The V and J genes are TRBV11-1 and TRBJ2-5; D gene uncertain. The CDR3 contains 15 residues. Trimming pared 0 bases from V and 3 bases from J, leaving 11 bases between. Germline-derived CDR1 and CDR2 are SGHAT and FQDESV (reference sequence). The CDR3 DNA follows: TGTGCCAGCAGCTTAGCGATCGGCCGGAAAGAGACCCAGTACTTC. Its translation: CASSLAIGRKETQYF.

Here the CDR3 reads CARSLAGQGMQFF. The CDR3 bases are TGTGCCAGAAGTTTAGCGGGACAGGGAATGCAGTTCTTC. The chain carries TRBV7-9 and TRBJ2-1, with D possibly matching TRBD1 (9 bases). Germline loops: CDR1 SEHNR, CDR2 FQNEAQ (reference sequence). The ends were cut back, 9 bases at V and 12 bases at J, with 21 bases in the middle. The CDR3 extends over 13 amino acids.

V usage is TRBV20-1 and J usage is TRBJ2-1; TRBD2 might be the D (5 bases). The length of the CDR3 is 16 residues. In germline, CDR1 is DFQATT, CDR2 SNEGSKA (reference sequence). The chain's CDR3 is CTVASYRDTSPNEQFF. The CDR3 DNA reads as TGCACTGTTGCTAGTTATCGGGATACCTCTCCCAATGAGCAGTTCTTC.

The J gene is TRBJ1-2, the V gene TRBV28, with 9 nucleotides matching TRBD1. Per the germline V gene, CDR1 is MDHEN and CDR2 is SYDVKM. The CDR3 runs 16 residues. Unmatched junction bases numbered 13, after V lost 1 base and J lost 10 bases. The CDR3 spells CASSLSSGDREEDYTF. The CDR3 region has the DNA TGTGCCAGCAGTTTATCTTCTGGGGACAGGGAGGAGGACTACACCTTC.

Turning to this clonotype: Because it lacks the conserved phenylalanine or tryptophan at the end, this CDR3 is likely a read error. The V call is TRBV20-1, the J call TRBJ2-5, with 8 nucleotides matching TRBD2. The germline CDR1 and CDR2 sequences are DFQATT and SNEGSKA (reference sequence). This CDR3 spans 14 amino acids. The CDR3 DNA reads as TGCAGCGTTGAAAGATCCGGGACTAGGGAGACCCAGTACTTA. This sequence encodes CSVERSGTRETQYL.

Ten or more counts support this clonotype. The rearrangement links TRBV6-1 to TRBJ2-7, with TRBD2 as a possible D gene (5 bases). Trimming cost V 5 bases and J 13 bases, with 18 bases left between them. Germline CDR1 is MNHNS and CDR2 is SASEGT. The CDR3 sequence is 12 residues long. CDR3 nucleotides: TGTGCCAGCAGTTTTCGGACTTCCCCGCTATACTTC. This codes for CASSFRTSPLYF.

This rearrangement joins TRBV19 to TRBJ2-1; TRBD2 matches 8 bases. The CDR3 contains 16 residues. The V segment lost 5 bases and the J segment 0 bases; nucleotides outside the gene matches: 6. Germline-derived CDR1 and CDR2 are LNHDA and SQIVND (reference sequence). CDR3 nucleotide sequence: TGTGCCAGTAGTGCTCGACTAGCGCCCTCCTACAATGAGCAGTTCTTC. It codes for CASSARLAPSYNEQFF.

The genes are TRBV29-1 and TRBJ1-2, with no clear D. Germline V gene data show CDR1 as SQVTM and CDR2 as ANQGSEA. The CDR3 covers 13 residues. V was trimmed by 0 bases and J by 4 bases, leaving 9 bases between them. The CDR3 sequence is CSVEEDPAYGYTF. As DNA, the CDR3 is TGCAGCGTTGAAGAAGACCCAGCCTATGGCTACACCTTC.

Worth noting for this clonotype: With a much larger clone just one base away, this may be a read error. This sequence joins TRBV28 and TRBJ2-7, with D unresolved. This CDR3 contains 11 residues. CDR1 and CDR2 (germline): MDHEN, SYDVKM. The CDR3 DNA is TGTGCCAGCGGTAGGTTTGGAGAGCATTACTTC. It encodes CASGRFGEHYF.

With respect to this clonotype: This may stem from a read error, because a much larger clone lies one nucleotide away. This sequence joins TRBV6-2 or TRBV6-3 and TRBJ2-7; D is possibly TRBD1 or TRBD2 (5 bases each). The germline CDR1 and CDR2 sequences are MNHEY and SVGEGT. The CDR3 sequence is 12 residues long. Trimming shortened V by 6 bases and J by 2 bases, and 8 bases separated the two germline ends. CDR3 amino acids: CASSRETYEQYF. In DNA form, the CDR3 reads TGTGCCAGCAGCAGGGAGACCTACGAGCAGTACTTC.

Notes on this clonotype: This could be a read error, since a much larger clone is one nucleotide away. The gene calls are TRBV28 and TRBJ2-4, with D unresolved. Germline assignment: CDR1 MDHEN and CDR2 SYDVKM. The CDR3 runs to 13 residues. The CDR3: CASSLGIKDIQYF. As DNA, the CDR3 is TGTGCCAGCAGTTTAGGGATCAAAGACATTCAGTACTTC.

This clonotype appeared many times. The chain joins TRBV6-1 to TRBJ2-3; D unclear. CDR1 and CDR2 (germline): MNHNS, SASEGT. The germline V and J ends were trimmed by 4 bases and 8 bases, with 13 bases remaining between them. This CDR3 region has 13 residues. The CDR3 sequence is CASSAELPGTQYF. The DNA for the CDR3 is TGTGCCAGCAGTGCTGAATTACCGGGTACGCAGTATTTT.

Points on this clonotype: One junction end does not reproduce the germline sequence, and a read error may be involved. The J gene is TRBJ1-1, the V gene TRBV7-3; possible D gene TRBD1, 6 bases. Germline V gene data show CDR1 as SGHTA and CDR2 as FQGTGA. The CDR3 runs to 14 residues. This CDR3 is CTSSPNGQNTKAFF. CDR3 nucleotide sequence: TGTACCAGCAGCCCAAACGGACAGAACACTAAAGCTTTCTTT.